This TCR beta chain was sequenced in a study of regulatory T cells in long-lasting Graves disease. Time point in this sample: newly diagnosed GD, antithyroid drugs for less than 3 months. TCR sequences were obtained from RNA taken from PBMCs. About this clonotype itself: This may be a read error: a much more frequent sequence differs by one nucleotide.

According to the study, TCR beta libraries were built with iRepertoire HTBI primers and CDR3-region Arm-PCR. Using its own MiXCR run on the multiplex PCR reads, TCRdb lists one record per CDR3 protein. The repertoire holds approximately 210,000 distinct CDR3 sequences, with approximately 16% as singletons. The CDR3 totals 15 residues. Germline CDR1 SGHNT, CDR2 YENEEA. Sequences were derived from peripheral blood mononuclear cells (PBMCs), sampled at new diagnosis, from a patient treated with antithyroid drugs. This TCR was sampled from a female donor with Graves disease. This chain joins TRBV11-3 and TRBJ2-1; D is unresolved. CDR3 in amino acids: CAGSLSVGTYNEQFF. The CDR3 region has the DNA TGTGCCGGCAGCTTATCAGTTGGGACCTACAATGAGCAGTTCTTC.